These 28 T cell receptor beta chains were sequenced from one sample in a study of blood T cell repertoires in COVID-19. TCRdb's table, derived via immunoSEQ multiplex PCR, lists solely in-frame clones and lacks some. Here the sample spans approximately 80,000 clones, about 82% being singletons. The specimen was peripheral blood. These receptors originate from a man in his fifties or sixties with COVID-19, enrolled during active disease.

The chain combines TRBV7-2 with TRBJ2-7; D not resolved. Germline loops: CDR1 SGHTA, CDR2 FQGNSA. V was pared by 0 bases and J by 3 bases, with 6 bases between. The CDR3 is 13 residues long. The chain's CDR3 is CASSLALLYEQYF. CDR3 DNA sequence: TGTGCCAGCAGCTTAGCCCTTCTCTACGAGCAGTACTTC.

This rearrangement joins TRBV6-2 or TRBV6-3 to TRBJ2-2; 9 nucleotides align to TRBD2. Germline CDR1 is MNHEY and CDR2 is SVGEGT. CDR3 length: 18 residues. Germline trimming cut 0 bases from V and 3 bases from J; bases unmatched to any gene: 8. The CDR3 here is CASSYSGGRAKYTGELFF. CDR3 in DNA: TGTGCCAGCAGTTACTCAGGCGGGAGGGCCAAGTACACCGGGGAGCTGTTTTTT.

The chain uses TRBV7-9 and TRBJ1-4; 7 bases fit TRBD1. V lost 4 bases, J lost 0 bases, and 5 bases stayed unmatched. Germline V gives CDR1 SEHNR, CDR2 FQNEAQ (reference sequence). The CDR3 sequence is 16 residues long. The CDR3 here is CASSSEGTATNEKLFF. The DNA for the CDR3 is TGTGCCAGCAGCTCCGAAGGGACAGCAACTAATGAAAAACTGTTTTTT.

This chain connects TRBV28 to TRBJ1-5; TRBD1 agrees at 8 bases. This CDR3 region has 16 residues. Germline V gives CDR1 MDHEN, CDR2 SYDVKM. Trimming cost V 5 bases and J 5 bases; bases outside gene matches: 11. The CDR3 loop is CASSGIGQGRYQPQHF. The CDR3 nucleotides read TGTGCCAGCAGTGGGATCGGACAGGGAAGGTATCAGCCCCAGCATTTT.

The genes are TRBV28 and TRBJ1-5, with TRBD1 identical over 7 bases. The germline gives CDR1 MDHEN, CDR2 SYDVKM. V dropped 11 bases and J dropped 4; count of bases not matched to a gene: 11. The CDR3 contains 14 residues. CDR3 region: CACRDSLTNQPQHF. CDR3 DNA sequence: TGTGCCTGCCGGGACAGCCTTACTAATCAGCCCCAGCATTTT.

This chain connects TRBV7-8 to TRBJ2-7, with D unresolved. V was trimmed by 1 base and J by 2 bases, leaving 9 bases between them. This CDR3 contains 14 residues. Germline V lookup: CDR1 SGHVS, CDR2 FQNEAQ. DNA for the CDR3: TGTGCCAGCAGCTTAGACATCTCACCCTACGAGCAGTACTTC. Translation gives CASSLDISPYEQYF.

This chain links TRBV3-1 (or the pseudogene TRBV3-2) with TRBJ2-3, with 10 bases matching TRBD2. This CDR3 comprises 16 residues. Germline CDR1 reads LGHDT; CDR2 reads YNNKEL (reference sequence). V gave up 3 bases and J gave up 5 bases; unmatched junction bases: 8. CDR3 amino acids: CASSHRLAGVIDTQYF. In nucleotides, the CDR3 is TGTGCCAGCAGCCACAGGCTAGCGGGAGTAATAGATACGCAGTATTTT.

The chain employs TRBV7-2 and TRBJ2-7; D may be TRBD1 (6 bases). Deletions cut 5 bases from V and 7 bases from J, with 15 bases between. From germline, CDR1 is SGHTA and CDR2 FQGNSA. This CDR3 has 13 amino acids. CDR3 sequence (DNA): TGTGCCAGCAGCCTGATGCAGGGGCGGGAGCAGTACTTC. Encoded protein: CASSLMQGREQYF.

This clone was found a few times. The chain joins TRBV10-3 to TRBJ2-3; unclear D gene. Looked up from germline, CDR1 is ENHRY and CDR2 is SYGVKD. V was trimmed by 11 bases and J by 2 bases, leaving 8 bases between them. This CDR3 has 11 residues. The CDR3 DNA reads as TGTGCCGTCCTTATCACAGATACGCAGTATTTT. It yields the protein CAVLITDTQYF.

This clone was counted ten times or more. Written as DNA, the CDR3 is TGTGCCAGCAGCCAAGGTTCCGGGACAGGGAATGAAAAACTGTTTTTT. This gives the protein CASSQGSGTGNEKLFF. The V gene is TRBV4-2, the J gene TRBJ1-4; 9 nucleotides match TRBD1. J gave up 5 bases and V 1 base, and 5 bases lay outside the gene matches. The CDR3 runs to 16 residues. Germline V gene lookup returns CDR1 LGHNA and CDR2 YNFKEQ.

This sequence joins TRBV5-1 and TRBJ2-1; TRBD2 matches at 10 bases. CDR3 size: 17 residues. From germline, CDR1 is SGHRS and CDR2 YFSETQ. J gave up 5 bases and V 0 bases, and 8 bases lay outside the gene matches. CDR3: CASSLALGTSVNNEQFF. The CDR3 region has the DNA TGCGCCAGCAGCTTGGCTTTAGGGACTAGCGTGAACAATGAGCAGTTCTTC.

This clone was counted ten times or more. The CDR3 reads CSVPSGSNNEQFF. The CDR3 DNA follows: TGCAGCGTTCCGAGCGGGAGCAACAATGAGCAGTTCTTC. The gene calls are TRBV29-1 and TRBJ2-1; TRBD2 matches 8 bases. With V trimmed by 5 bases and J by 5 bases, 5 bases remained unmatched. This CDR3 is built from 13 residues. From germline, CDR1 is SQVTM and CDR2 ANQGSEA.

V usage is TRBV7-2 and J usage is TRBJ2-3; 13 bases agree with TRBD2. Germline values: CDR1 SGHTA, CDR2 FQGNSA. This CDR3 region has 16 residues. V lost 5 bases, J lost 5 bases, and 7 bases stayed unmatched. CDR3 in amino acids: CASSQGTSGIGDTQYF. The CDR3 DNA is TGTGCCAGCAGCCAAGGGACTAGCGGGATTGGAGATACGCAGTATTTT.

This clone appeared a single time. The chain has TRBV5-1 and TRBJ1-1; possible D gene TRBD1, 6 bases. Germline V gene data show CDR1 as SGHRS and CDR2 as YFSETQ. V lost 3 bases and J lost 2, with 17 bases in between. This CDR3 contains 16 residues. Here the CDR3 reads CASSSRRDTENTEAFF. CDR3 DNA: TGCGCCAGCAGCTCCCGTCGGGACACGGAAAACACTGAAGCTTTCTTT.

This rearrangement joins TRBV29-1 to TRBJ1-4; 7 bases agree with TRBD1. The CDR3 runs 12 residues. The ends lost 4 bases at V and 6 bases at J; junction bases unmatched: 2. Germline CDR1 SQVTM, CDR2 ANQGSEA. The CDR3 DNA is TGCAGCGTTGGCAGGGGGGATGAAAAACTGTTTTTT. Protein product: CSVGRGDEKLFF.

In this sample, this clone turned up once. This chain links TRBV6-5 with TRBJ2-7; 11 nucleotides align to TRBD2. Germline V gene data show CDR1 as MNHEY and CDR2 as SVGAGI. Germline trimming cut 6 bases from V and 1 base from J; bases unmatched to any gene: 5. The CDR3 loop spans 15 amino acids. Here the CDR3 reads CASSALAGVSYEQYF. CDR3 coding DNA: TGTGCCAGCAGCGCACTAGCGGGGGTTTCCTACGAGCAGTACTTC.

V is TRBV9 and J is TRBJ2-5; TRBD1 matches at 9 bases. Germline CDR1 is SGDLS and CDR2 is YYNGEE. The CDR3 loop spans 15 amino acids. The J segment lost 4 bases and the V segment lost 6 bases, leaving 10 bases of the junction unmatched. The CDR3 coding sequence is TGTGCCAGCAACCTCAGGGGGGACAGGGCAGAGACCCAGTACTTC. This gives the protein CASNLRGDRAETQYF.

The chain carries TRBV10-3 and TRBJ2-7; 9 positions agree with TRBD1. The germline CDR1 and CDR2 sequences are ENHRY and SYGVKD. J was trimmed by 7 bases and V by 4 bases; bases with no gene match: 8. The CDR3 has 14 residues. The CDR3 region is CAISGQGGGHEQYF. The CDR3 DNA reads TGTGCCATCAGTGGACAGGGGGGAGGTCATGAGCAGTACTTC.

This clone was recorded only once. The chain links TRBV14 to TRBJ1-1; unclear D gene. Germline values: CDR1 SGHDN, CDR2 FVKESK. The CDR3 has 17 amino acids. V shed 3 bases and J shed 4 bases, with 21 bases lying between them. In DNA form, the CDR3 reads TGTGCCAGCAGCCAGATAGCCGGGTCCCTTCTGGCCACTGAAGCTTTCTTT. Its protein is CASSQIAGSLLATEAFF.

V gene TRBV5-1 combines with J gene TRBJ1-1; D is uncertain. CDR1 and CDR2 (germline): SGHRS, YFSETQ. V was trimmed by 1 base and J by 1 base, leaving 17 bases between them. The CDR3 runs to 17 residues. CDR3 residues: CASSLTLLGGQNTEAFF. CDR3 DNA: TGCGCCAGCAGCTTGACTCTTTTAGGAGGGCAGAACACTGAAGCTTTCTTT. Complete variable domain (other parts from reference TRBV5-1 and TRBJ1-1): KAGVTQTPRYLIKTRGQQVTLSCSPISGHRSVSWYQQTPGQGLQFLFEYFSETQRNKGNFPGRFSGRQFSNSRSEMNVSTLELGDSALYLCASSLTLLGGQNTEAFFGQGTRLTVV.

V is TRBV14 and J is TRBJ2-1, with D tentatively TRBD2 (7 bases). The germline V gene has CDR1 SGHDN and CDR2 FVKESK. V was trimmed by 0 bases and J by 2 bases, leaving 11 bases between them. The CDR3 runs 16 residues. The CDR3 reads CASSQEGGGAYNEQFF. DNA for the CDR3: TGTGCCAGCAGCCAAGAAGGGGGAGGGGCCTACAATGAGCAGTTCTTC.

This clone has only one observation. This chain connects TRBV12-3 or TRBV12-4 to TRBJ2-3; no clear D gene. The CDR3 consists of 13 residues. V lost 3 bases to trimming and J lost 1 base, with 5 bases between them. The CDR3 DNA is TGTGCCAGCAGTTTCTTCCGCACAGATACGCAGTATTTT. Residues: CASSFFRTDTQYF.

V and J are TRBV9 and TRBJ1-1; 7 positions match TRBD1. With V trimmed by 4 bases and J by 1 base, 7 bases remained unmatched. The CDR3 sequence is 15 residues long. CDR1 and CDR2 (germline): SGDLS, YYNGEE. Here the CDR3 DNA reads TGTGCCAGCAGCAATCCGACAGGGAGGAACACTGAAGCTTTCTTT. Amino acid sequence: CASSNPTGRNTEAFF.

This clone was seen more than once but under ten times. This rearrangement joins TRBV3-1 (or the pseudogene TRBV3-2) to TRBJ1-1; TRBD1 matches 7 bases. Germline V gene data show CDR1 as LGHDT and CDR2 as YNNKEL (reference sequence). This CDR3 contains 13 residues. The trim removed 5 bases at V and 7 bases at J, leaving 7 bases unmatched. CDR3 region: CASSSAGTVEAFF. The CDR3 nucleotides are TGTGCCAGCAGCTCGGCCGGGACAGTTGAAGCTTTCTTT.

The V gene is TRBV11-2, the J gene TRBJ2-7; 9 nucleotides align to TRBD2. CDR3 size: 15 residues. The V segment lost 5 bases and the J segment 4 bases; nucleotides outside the gene matches: 9. CDR1 SGHAT and CDR2 FQNNGV come from the germline V gene. CDR3 coding DNA: TGTGCCAGCAGCCCGGCCGCCCTAGCGGGGTACGAGCAGTACTTC. This translates into CASSPAALAGYEQYF.

The chain uses TRBV19 and TRBJ1-6; 7 positions match TRBD1. The trim removed 3 bases at V and 7 bases at J, leaving 3 bases unmatched. This CDR3 has 14 amino acids. The germline gives CDR1 LNHDA, CDR2 SQIVND (reference sequence). CDR3 sequence (DNA): TGTGCCAGTAGTATCCGGGACAGAAATTCACCCCTCCACTTT. Protein product: CASSIRDRNSPLHF.

This clone was counted a few times. The chain couples TRBV13 to TRBJ2-3; D may be TRBD1 (7 bases). V was pared by 3 bases and J by 5 bases, with 12 bases between. The CDR3 runs to 14 residues. Per germline, CDR1 PRHDT and CDR2 FYEKMQ (reference sequence). The CDR3 bases are TGTGCCAGCAGCTTGAGGGGGCGGGGAGATACGCAGTATTTT. It yields the protein CASSLRGRGDTQYF.

This clone was picked up many times. The chain is built from TRBV19 and TRBJ2-7; tentative D call: TRBD2 (5 bases). Trimming left V 3 bases short and J 3 bases short, with 12 bases between. The germline V gene encodes CDR1 LNHDA and CDR2 SQIVND (reference sequence). The CDR3 runs to 14 residues. The CDR3 reads CASSMKLEGYEQYF. CDR3 bases: TGTGCCAGTAGTATGAAACTAGAGGGCTACGAGCAGTACTTC.